Described below is a single T cell receptor (beta chain) sequence and its context. Germline V gene sequence: CDR1 SGHAT, CDR2 FQNNGV. The length of the CDR3 is 15 residues. V shed 4 bases and J 4 bases; nucleotides not matched to a gene: 6. Produced via immunoSEQ multiplex PCR; TCRdb's table is partial and in-frame only. The sample lists roughly 350,000 clones, more than 85% occurring once. This record comes from a study of blood T cell repertoires in COVID-19. J is TRBJ2-2 and V is TRBV11-2; 7 nucleotides line up with TRBD1. What was sequenced was PBMCs or T cells enriched from blood (not recorded which). The sequence came from a woman in her twenties or thirties who had recovered from COVID-19. Here the CDR3 DNA reads TGTGCCAGCAGCTACTTGACAGGGACCACCGGGGAGCTGTTTTTT. It is translated as CASSYLTGTTGELFF.